Only a few counts were recorded for the clone carrying this T cell receptor beta chain. The antigen remains undetermined. Germline CDR1 MNHEY, CDR2 SMNVEV (reference sequence). V lost 5 bases to trimming and J lost 0 bases, with 14 bases between them. This CDR3 has 17 residues. With a J-beta primer mix and a sample-barcoded 5' primer, a second PCR ran about 7 to 12 cycles. Each TCR beta cDNA got a 12-nucleotide random molecular identifier. TCRdb analysed the 5' RACE reads with MiXCR anew, one entry per CDR3 protein. The table lists some 1.5 million distinct CDR3 sequences, roughly 30% of them singletons. The data derive from a study of blood T cells in healthy people across ages. For the study at large: Template switching caught about one barcoded beta molecule for each two T cells. Study conclusions and caveats: More naive CD4+ cells and higher diversity marked long-lived donors relative to aged donors. Roughly linearly, TCR beta diversity per million T cells fell as age increased.

The V call is TRBV27, the J call TRBJ2-6; D unresolved. The clonotype originates from a woman younger than 45 in good health. Input material: blood. The CDR3 sequence: CASSTTVTVSGANVLTF. In DNA form, the CDR3 reads TGTGCCAGCAGTACCACTGTGACCGTCTCTGGGGCCAACGTCCTGACTTTC.